The 13 T cell receptor beta chains presented below share a single source sample, sequenced in a study of T cell responses to AZD1222 COVID-19 vaccine. Repertoires were generated with immunoSEQ multiplex PCR, while TCRdb's copy carries only in-frame clones and drops some. This sample has 85,000 to 130,000 clones, with approximately 88% found just once. The sample was peripheral blood, taken on day 0 of AZD1222 vaccination. The origin of the receptors is an adult in good health.

The CDR3 sequence is CASKTSGTGELFF. CDR3 coding DNA: TGTGCCAGCAAGACGAGCGGGACCGGGGAGCTGTTTTTT. The rearrangement links TRBV9 to TRBJ2-2, with D possibly TRBD2 on 6 matching bases. From germline, CDR1 is SGDLS and CDR2 YYNGEE. The CDR3 is 13 amino acids. V lost 6 bases to trimming and J lost 5 bases, with 11 bases between them.

This chain connects TRBV5-6 to TRBJ1-3, with D possibly being TRBD1 (5 bases). The V end was cut by 0 bases, the J end by 2 bases, with 15 bases between. Germline V lookup: CDR1 SGHDT, CDR2 YYEEEE. The CDR3 runs 17 residues. CDR3 DNA: TGTGCCAGCAGCTTGGCGTTTGGAGGGGCCCCTGGAAACACCATATATTTT. Translation: CASSLAFGGAPGNTIYF. The full variable domain, rest sourced from reference TRBV5-6 and TRBJ1-3, is DAGVTQSPTHLIKTRGQQVTLRCSPKSGHDTVSWYQQALGQGPQFIFQYYEEEERQRGNFPDRFSGHQFPNYSSELNVNALLLGDSALYLCASSLAFGGAPGNTIYFGEGSWLTVV.

The chain is built from TRBV2 and TRBJ2-4, with unresolved D. This CDR3 comprises 14 residues. V lost 6 bases and J 6 bases, leaving 15 bases between the germline ends. The germline gives CDR1 SNHLY, CDR2 FYNNEI. This CDR3 reads CASRDLVLGNIQYF. CDR3 in DNA: TGTGCCAGCAGGGACCTAGTGTTGGGAAACATTCAGTACTTC.

The V and J genes are TRBV5-1 and TRBJ2-3; 8 positions agree with TRBD1. V shed 0 bases and J 2 bases; nucleotides not matched to a gene: 2. Germline lookup yields CDR1 SGHRS and CDR2 YFSETQ. The CDR3 is 15 residues long. CDR3 nucleotide sequence: TGCGCCAGCAGCTTGGACAGGGGGGACACAGATACGCAGTATTTT. Translating it yields CASSLDRGDTDTQYF.

The genes are TRBV5-1 and TRBJ2-2, with 9 bases lining up with TRBD2. V lost 0 bases to trimming and J lost 6 bases; unmatched junction nucleotides: 6. Germline V gene data show CDR1 as SGHRS and CDR2 as YFSETQ. The CDR3 spans 16 residues. The CDR3 coding sequence is TGCGCCAGCAGCTTGGCGGGGACTAGCTACGCCGGGGAGCTGTTTTTT. It specifies CASSLAGTSYAGELFF.

This clone was picked up a small number of times. This sequence joins TRBV11-2 and TRBJ1-3; weak D call: TRBD1 (5 bases). Germline assignment: CDR1 SGHAT and CDR2 FQNNGV. The CDR3 loop spans 16 amino acids. The V and J ends lost 8 bases and 0 bases respectively, with 17 bases between them. CDR3 DNA: TGTGCCAGCCGCCAGAGGGAGGGGATCTCTGGAAACACCATATATTTT. As protein: CASRQREGISGNTIYF. Full variable domain (missing parts from reference TRBV11-2 and TRBJ1-3): EAGVAQSPRYKIIEKRQSVAFWCNPISGHATLYWYQQILGQGPKLLIQFQNNGVVDDSQLPKDRFSAERLKGVDSTLKIQPAKLEDSAVYLCASRQREGISGNTIYFGEGSWLTVV.

The chain employs TRBV7-9 and TRBJ2-1, with TRBD1 identical over 8 bases. Germline V gene data show CDR1 as SEHNR and CDR2 as FQNEAQ (reference sequence). The CDR3 has 16 residues. V shed 5 bases and J 0 bases; nucleotides not matched to a gene: 6. CDR3 residues: CASSPGGPSSYNEQFF. The CDR3 DNA reads as TGTGCCAGCAGCCCAGGGGGCCCTAGCTCCTACAATGAGCAGTTCTTC.

The chain is built from TRBV27 and TRBJ2-7; the D gene could be TRBD1 or TRBD2 (5 bases each). Germline CDR1 MNHEY, CDR2 SMNVEV (reference sequence). The CDR3 has 11 amino acids. V gave up 9 bases and J gave up 6 bases, with 12 bases separating them. The DNA for the CDR3 is TGTGCCAGTCGGTCGGGACCCGAGCAGTACTTC. This gives the protein CASRSGPEQYF.

V gene TRBV5-1 combines with J gene TRBJ1-2, with D possibly TRBD1 on 5 matching bases. CDR1 and CDR2 from the germline V gene are SGHRS and YFSETQ. CDR3 length equals 16 residues. The V end was cut by 3 bases, the J end by 0 bases, with 15 bases between. This CDR3 is CASSSQKGFPNYGYTF. In DNA form, the CDR3 reads TGCGCCAGCAGCTCCCAGAAGGGGTTCCCTAACTATGGCTACACCTTC.

V is TRBV3-1 (or the pseudogene TRBV3-2) and J is TRBJ1-2, with a weak D call TRBD1 (6 bases). V dropped 3 bases and J dropped 7 bases, with 21 bases sitting between them. CDR1 is LGHDT, CDR2 YNNKEL, per germline (reference sequence). There are 16 residues in the CDR3. DNA for the CDR3: TGTGCCAGCAGCCATGACAGAGGGGGGAACTCTGGTGGCTACACCTTC. It is translated as CASSHDRGGNSGGYTF.

The sample holds one count of this clone. This chain links TRBV10-1 with TRBJ2-2; no clear D gene. This CDR3 is built from 13 residues. V gave up 5 bases and J gave up 5 bases, with 9 bases separating them. CDR1 and CDR2 from the germline V gene are WNHNN and SYGVQD (reference sequence). The CDR3 is CASSRVVTGELFF. DNA of the CDR3: TGCGCCAGCAGTAGGGTCGTGACCGGGGAGCTGTTTTTT.

The chain carries TRBV5-1 and TRBJ2-1; 7 nucleotides match TRBD1. This CDR3 has 14 residues. Germline V gene sequence: CDR1 SGHRS, CDR2 YFSETQ. J gave up 9 bases and V 0 bases, and 6 bases lay outside the gene matches. Written as DNA, the CDR3 is TGCGCCAGCAGCTTGGCCACAGGGGTAGGTGAGCAGTTCTTC. It codes for CASSLATGVGEQFF. Based on the CDR3 plus reference TRBV5-1 and TRBJ2-1, the full variable domain is KAGVTQTPRYLIKTRGQQVTLSCSPISGHRSVSWYQQTPGQGLQFLFEYFSETQRNKGNFPGRFSGRQFSNSRSEMNVSTLELGDSALYLCASSLATGVGEQFFGPGTRLTVL.

This clone was seen only a few times. This chain uses TRBV28 with TRBJ2-2; weak D call: TRBD1 (6 bases). V was shortened by 1 base and J by 4 bases, with 13 bases between the two germline ends. Germline V gene data show CDR1 as MDHEN and CDR2 as SYDVKM. This CDR3 comprises 16 residues. CDR3 sequence: CASSLSGTPGTGELFF. CDR3 DNA sequence: TGTGCCAGCAGTTTATCCGGGACACCCGGCACCGGGGAGCTGTTTTTT.